These 23 T cell receptor beta chains came from one sample sequenced in a study of T cell responses to AZD1222 COVID-19 vaccine. This table comes from immunoSEQ multiplex PCR, and its TCRdb copy is limited to in-frame clones, with some not included. The sample includes 70,000 to 95,000 clones, approximately 88% seen only once; the top ten take roughly 5.1%. The source was peripheral blood, collected on day 0 of MenACWY control vaccination. The receptor set was obtained from an adult in good health.

The chain employs TRBV10-3 and TRBJ2-1; tentative D call: TRBD2 (5 bases). CDR1 ENHRY and CDR2 SYGVKD come from the germline V gene. V was clipped by 7 bases and J by 5 bases, with 15 bases between them. This CDR3 has 14 amino acids. CDR3 sequence reads: CAITPRESHNEQFF. CDR3 DNA: TGTGCCATCACCCCTAGGGAGAGCCACAATGAGCAGTTCTTC.

V usage is TRBV28 and J usage is TRBJ2-7; TRBD2 is a possible D gene (5 bases). Trimming pared 5 bases from V and 9 bases from J, leaving 14 bases between. Per the germline V gene, CDR1 is MDHEN and CDR2 is SYDVKM. CDR3 length: 12 amino acids. In nucleotides, the CDR3 is TGTGCCAGCAGTAGGCTGAGGGATGGGCAGTACTTC. Its protein product is CASSRLRDGQYF.

The chain uses TRBV20-1 and TRBJ2-1; unclear D gene. The CDR3 runs to 11 residues. CDR1 is DFQATT, CDR2 SNEGSKA, per germline (reference sequence). V was clipped by 0 bases and J by 9 bases, with 6 bases between them. In DNA form, the CDR3 reads TGCAGTGCTAGAGATCGGCCTGAGCAGTTCTTC. Its protein product is CSARDRPEQFF.

This rearrangement joins TRBV5-1 to TRBJ2-7, with 8 positions matching TRBD1. Germline CDR1 is SGHRS and CDR2 is YFSETQ. J was trimmed by 7 bases and V by 2 bases; bases with no gene match: 8. This CDR3 region has 14 residues. The CDR3 protein is CASSFQGAVEEQYF. The CDR3 DNA reads TGCGCCAGCAGCTTTCAGGGGGCGGTGGAGGAGCAGTACTTC.

A note on this clone: The junction does not match germline at one end; this may be a read error. V gene TRBV7-2 combines with J gene TRBJ1-1, with 7 bases lining up with TRBD1. This CDR3 spans 17 amino acids. Germline values: CDR1 SGHTA, CDR2 FQGNSA. The chain's CDR3 is CASILKGASGVNTEAFF. CDR3 in DNA: TGTGCCAGCATCTTAAAGGGGGCGTCGGGTGTGAACACTGAAGCTTTCTTT.

This rearrangement joins TRBV28 to TRBJ1-2; maybe TRBD1 (5 bases). Germline-derived CDR1 and CDR2 are MDHEN and SYDVKM. The CDR3 runs to 13 residues. Trimming left V 6 bases short and J 4 bases short, with 12 bases between. CDR3 nucleotide sequence: TGTGCCAGCAGAAAGACAGCTACCTATGGCTACACCTTC. The encoded protein is CASRKTATYGYTF.

The chain is built from TRBV7-2 and TRBJ1-5; D gene ambiguous. V was cut by 2 bases and J by 3 bases, with 14 bases left in between. The CDR3 contains 16 residues. Germline loops: CDR1 SGHTA, CDR2 FQGNSA. In nucleotides, the CDR3 is TGTGCCAGCAGCTTATCCCGGACTCGCCTCAATCAGCCCCAGCATTTT. Protein: CASSLSRTRLNQPQHF.

This clone was found once. The chain is built from TRBV5-1 and TRBJ2-2; 7 bases align to TRBD2. Unmatched junction bases numbered 4, after V lost 4 bases and J lost 1 base. This CDR3 region has 15 residues. Germline V gene data show CDR1 as SGHRS and CDR2 as YFSETQ. In nucleotides, the CDR3 is TGCGCCAGCAGCCGACGGGAGGAGAACACCGGGGAGCTGTTTTTT. It translates to CASSRREENTGELFF.

The chain joins TRBV27 to TRBJ1-5; D is unresolved. The CDR3 extends over 13 amino acids. Between the trimmed V and J ends, which lost 1 base and 4 bases, there was a span of 5 bases. Germline V lookup: CDR1 MNHEY, CDR2 SMNVEV (reference sequence). In nucleotides, the CDR3 is TGTGCCAGCAGTTTATACCGGAATCAGCCCCAGCATTTT. As protein: CASSLYRNQPQHF.

The chain has TRBV6-5 and TRBJ2-7; D is unclear. Trimming shortened V by 0 bases and J by 0 bases, and 12 bases separated the two germline ends. Germline-derived CDR1 and CDR2 are MNHEY and SVGAGI. The CDR3 length is 16 residues. The DNA for the CDR3 is TGTGCCAGCAGTTACTCGATTTCGCTGAACTCCTACGAGCAGTACTTC. This gives the protein CASSYSISLNSYEQYF.

V gene TRBV11-3 combines with J gene TRBJ2-7; TRBD1 matches 7 bases. In germline, CDR1 is SGHNT, CDR2 YENEEA. V lost 5 bases, J lost 3 bases, and 4 bases stayed unmatched. This CDR3 region has 13 residues. The DNA for the CDR3 is TGTGCCAGCAGCGACAGGGTGGGCTACGAGCAGTACTTC. The encoded protein is CASSDRVGYEQYF.

The CDR3 DNA follows: TGTGCCAGCAGTGAAGACAGGGTCGAGCAGTACTTC. Its protein product is CASSEDRVEQYF. This chain uses TRBV25-1 with TRBJ2-7; TRBD1 matches 7 bases. The germline V gene has CDR1 MGHDK and CDR2 SYGVNS. Unmatched junction bases numbered 1, after V lost 2 bases and J lost 6 bases. This CDR3 is built from 12 residues.

The V gene is TRBV7-8, the J gene TRBJ2-1, with D uncertain. The CDR3 is 14 amino acids. V shed 2 bases and J shed 6 bases, with 11 bases lying between them. CDR1 and CDR2 from the germline V gene are SGHVS and FQNEAQ. Written as DNA, the CDR3 is TGTGCCAGCAGCTTAAGTCTCCCCCGCAATGAGCAGTTCTTC. Protein product: CASSLSLPRNEQFF.

The chain employs TRBV7-2 and TRBJ2-7, with 10 nucleotides matching TRBD2. V lost 5 bases and J lost 2; bases outside the gene matches: 3. The CDR3 extends over 14 amino acids. Germline loops: CDR1 SGHTA, CDR2 FQGNSA. CDR3 amino acids: CASSASGRAYEQYF. Written as DNA, the CDR3 is TGTGCCAGCAGCGCAAGCGGGAGGGCCTACGAGCAGTACTTC.

The chain combines TRBV27 with TRBJ2-1; 10 nucleotides align to TRBD2. Germline CDR1 reads MNHEY; CDR2 reads SMNVEV (reference sequence). V gave up 5 bases and J gave up 15 bases; unmatched junction bases: 22. The CDR3 runs to 17 residues. CDR3 in amino acids: CASSGKGGKREGISGFF. The CDR3, as DNA: TGTGCCAGCAGTGGAAAGGGTGGGAAGCGGGAGGGTATAAGTGGGTTCTTC.

The chain couples TRBV10-3 to TRBJ2-7, with D hard to call. CDR3 length: 14 residues. V was shortened by 0 bases and J by 7 bases, with 13 bases between the two germline ends. Germline V CDR1 and CDR2: ENHRY, SYGVKD. The CDR3 is CAISESPQASEQYF. DNA for the CDR3: TGTGCCATCAGTGAGTCCCCCCAGGCGTCGGAGCAGTACTTC.

The rearrangement joins TRBV24-1 to TRBJ1-2; 9 nucleotides line up with TRBD1. The length of the CDR3 is 16 residues. Germline CDR1 KGHDR, CDR2 SFDVKD. With 7 bases clipped from V and 3 bases from J, the junction kept 11 bases outside the gene matches. The CDR3 region has the DNA TGTGCCACCAGCCGGGACAGGGATTCCTCTTACTATGGCTACACCTTC. Its protein product is CATSRDRDSSYYGYTF.

This clone appeared once. This sequence joins TRBV6-2 or TRBV6-3 and TRBJ2-1, with a weak D call TRBD2 (6 bases). Germline CDR1 MNHEY, CDR2 SVGEGT. The length of the CDR3 is 15 residues. V was pared by 0 bases and J by 8 bases, with 14 bases between. CDR3: CASSYSQGTFDEQFF. Written as DNA, the CDR3 is TGTGCCAGCAGTTACTCCCAAGGGACTTTCGATGAGCAGTTCTTC.

The chain recombines TRBV28 with TRBJ1-2; D unclear. The CDR3 totals 15 residues. The germline V gene has CDR1 MDHEN and CDR2 SYDVKM. Trimming cost V 1 base and J 0 bases, with 9 bases left between them. This CDR3 is CASSLFGRANYGYTF. Written as DNA, the CDR3 is TGTGCCAGCAGTTTATTTGGGAGAGCTAACTATGGCTACACCTTC.

The rearrangement links TRBV29-1 to TRBJ2-7, with TRBD1 matching 7 bases. V lost 4 bases, J lost 6 bases, and 9 bases stayed unmatched. This CDR3 is 13 amino acids long. Germline CDR1 and CDR2: SQVTM and ANQGSEA. DNA for the CDR3: TGCAGCGTTGGCCCGACAGGGTACGTCGAGCAGTACTTC. Translating gives CSVGPTGYVEQYF.

The J gene is TRBJ1-5, the V gene TRBV4-1; the D gene is possibly TRBD1 (5 bases). Germline CDR1 reads MGHRA; CDR2 reads YSYEKL. The length of the CDR3 is 16 residues. The ends were cut back, 1 base at V and 2 bases at J, with 12 bases in the middle. This CDR3 is CASSQGWGVRNQPQHF. CDR3 in DNA: TGCGCCAGCAGCCAAGGGTGGGGGGTGCGCAATCAGCCCCAGCATTTT.

The chain recombines TRBV19 with TRBJ1-5; 7 nucleotides align to TRBD1. The germline V gene has CDR1 LNHDA and CDR2 SQIVND (reference sequence). The CDR3 runs to 15 residues. Unmatched junction bases numbered 13, after V lost 5 bases and J lost 9 bases. The CDR3 nucleotides are TGTGCCAGTAGTGTTACCGGGACAGCATCTTCGCCCCAGCATTTT. Translation gives CASSVTGTASSPQHF.

The rearrangement joins TRBV7-8 to TRBJ1-2; D is undetermined. Trimming cost V 1 base and J 7 bases, with 7 bases left between them. The germline V gene encodes CDR1 SGHVS and CDR2 FQNEAQ. The CDR3 contains 12 residues. CDR3 in DNA: TGTGCCAGCAGCTTAGGAGGGATTGGCTACACCTTC. Amino acids: CASSLGGIGYTF.